Listed below are T cell receptor beta chains from one sample, sequenced in a study of vaccination effects on CD4 cells after COVID-19. These receptors lack a known antigen. Assay: immunoSEQ multiplex PCR; the TCRdb copy retains only in-frame clones and omits some. The sample lists tens of thousands of clones; 74% were seen once. The sequences come from CD4+ T cells from PBMCs cultured without peptide, collected after COVID-19 vaccination. The origin of the receptors is a human donor who received a COVID-19 vaccine. Each CDR3 is given with its conserved first and last residue. The order of the fields is V gene, D gene, J gene, clone size, CDR3 DNA, CDR3 protein. The D gene is left open where the match is weak. The size of a clone is reported for some rows only, either as once, few or many, or as a class for expanded clones.

TRBV6-5	-	TRBJ1-2	many	TGTGCCACCCGTCAGACTAACTATGGCTACACCTTC	CATRQTNYGYTF
TRBV7-2	TRBD2	TRBJ2-3	-	TGTGCCAGCAGCTTAAAGCGGGGGCTCACAGATACGCAGTATTTT	CASSLKRGLTDTQYF
TRBV7-2	TRBD2	TRBJ2-3	few	TGTGCCAGCAGCTTAGCGGGACTAGCGGGGGTAACATCTCATACGCAGTATTTT	CASSLAGLAGVTSHTQYF
TRBV19	-	TRBJ1-5	-	TGTGCCAGTAGTACAGGAAGAGATCAGCCCCAGCATTTT	CASSTGRDQPQHF
TRBV7-2	-	TRBJ2-5	-	TGTGCCAGCAGCTCCTGGGAGTCCCCGGGGACCCAGTACTTC	CASSSWESPGTQYF
TRBV1	-	TRBJ2-1	-	TGCACCAGCAGCCAAGATAAGACCGGTGAGCAGTTCTTC	CTSSQDKTGEQFF
TRBV3-1/TRBV3-2	-	TRBJ2-2	once	TGTGCCAGCAGCCAACTGAGTCTTTATGGGGCCGCGAACACCGGGGAGCTGTTTTTT	CASSQLSLYGAANTGELFF
TRBV10-3	-	TRBJ2-4	-	TGTGCCATCAGTGCGTGGCAGAGAGAGCTAGCCAAAAACATTCAGTACTTC	CAISAWQRELAKNIQYF
TRBV9	-	TRBJ2-5	-	TGTGCCAGCAGCGTTGGACGAAAAGAGACCCAGTACTTC	CASSVGRKETQYF
TRBV5-1	TRBD1	TRBJ1-1	-	TGCGCCAGCAGACCGGGACAGATGAACACTGAAGCTTTCTTT	CASRPGQMNTEAFF
TRBV9	-	TRBJ1-4	-	TGTGCCAGCAGCGTCGGAGGGGCTGGCATGGTCTTTAATGAAAAACTGTTTTTT	CASSVGGAGMVFNEKLFF
TRBV7-9	-	TRBJ2-2	-	TGTGCCAGCGCGCTTCCCGGGGAGCTGTTTTTT	CASALPGELFF
TRBV18	-	TRBJ2-3	-	TGTGCCAGCTCACCAAGGTTAGCGAGCACAGATACGCAGTATTTT	CASSPRLASTDTQYF
TRBV24-1	TRBD1	TRBJ1-5	-	TGTGCCACCAGTGGGGGACAGGGTACCAATCAGCCCCAGCATTTT	CATSGGQGTNQPQHF
TRBV28	-	TRBJ1-5	-	TGTGCCAGCAGTTTAGGGGGTAGCAATCAGCCCCAGCATTTT	CASSLGGSNQPQHF
TRBV19	-	TRBJ2-5	once	TGTGCCACCCAGGGGGGCGGCGAGACCCAGTACTTC	CATQGGGETQYF
TRBV6-4	TRBD1	TRBJ1-2	few	TGTGCCAGCAGTGACCACGGACAGGCTAACTATGGCTACACCTTC	CASSDHGQANYGYTF
TRBV19	-	TRBJ1-3	-	TGTGCCAGTAGTATCGATGGGGCTGGAAACACCATATATTTT	CASSIDGAGNTIYF
TRBV6-5	-	TRBJ2-5	-	TGTGCCAGCAGTTACGGGGGAGCGCGGGAGACCCAGTACTTC	CASSYGGARETQYF
TRBV21-1	-	TRBJ2-5	-	TGTGCCAGCTACCGTAAGCGGGAGAAAGAGACCCAGTACTTC	CASYRKREKETQYF
TRBV28	-	TRBJ1-2	-	TGTGCCAGCAGTGTCCTCCAGGCGAACTATGGCTACACCTTC	CASSVLQANYGYTF
TRBV28	TRBD2	TRBJ2-3	-	TGTGCCAGCAGTCCTGCTGCGGGGGGGGCCGAAGATACGCAGTATTTT	CASSPAAGGAEDTQYF
TRBV2	TRBD1	TRBJ1-5	-	TGTGCCAGCACCGGAGGGACAGAACTTAGCAATCAGCCCCAGCATTTT	CASTGGTELSNQPQHF
TRBV10-2	-	TRBJ1-1	-	TGCGCCAGTGTAATCTTGAATGAAGCTTTCTTT	CASVILNEAFF
TRBV3-1/TRBV3-2	TRBD2	TRBJ2-3	-	TGTGCCAGCAGCCACCACGGACTAGCGGGGGGCACAGATACGCAGTATTTT	CASSHHGLAGGTDTQYF
TRBV12-5	-	TRBJ1-5	-	TGTGCTAGTGGTTTGGTATCGGACGGAAAGCCTTATAGCAATCAGCCCCAGCATTTT	CASGLVSDGKPYSNQPQHF
TRBV19	-	TRBJ1-4	-	TGTGCCAGTAGCCCGACGAACGGATACGAAAAACTGTTTTTT	CASSPTNGYEKLFF
TRBV14	-	TRBJ1-1	-	TGTGCCAGCAGCCAGTTTCGGATCGGTGAAGCTTTCTTT	CASSQFRIGEAFF
TRBV18	-	TRBJ1-1	-	TGTGCCAGCTCACTCCCGGCGGGGCGCACTGAAGCTTTCTTT	CASSLPAGRTEAFF
TRBV6-5	-	TRBJ2-2	-	TGTGCCACAGGGAATACCGGGGAGCTGTTTTTT	CATGNTGELFF
TRBV6-5	-	TRBJ1-2	-	TGTGCCAGCAGTCCTCCTAGATCGCCCGGCTACACCTTC	CASSPPRSPGYTF
TRBV6-5	TRBD1	TRBJ2-5	-	TGTGCCAGCAGTAAGGACAGGGCCAAGACGGAGACCCAGTACTTC	CASSKDRAKTETQYF
TRBV28	-	TRBJ1-2	-	TGTGCCAGCAGTGGGGGCAGGGCTAACTATGGCTACACCTTC	CASSGGRANYGYTF
TRBV7-9	TRBD1	TRBJ1-5	-	TGTGCCAGCAGTCCCGGGACAGCCCTCGGTAGCAATCAGCCCCAGCATTTT	CASSPGTALGSNQPQHF
TRBV6-5	-	TRBJ1-4	-	TGTGCCAGCAGTTTAGGTGGTACTAATGAAAAACTGTTTTTT	CASSLGGTNEKLFF
TRBV5-6	-	TRBJ1-5	-	TGTGCCAGCAGCTTGAGGGGTAGCAATCAGCCCCAGCATTTT	CASSLRGSNQPQHF